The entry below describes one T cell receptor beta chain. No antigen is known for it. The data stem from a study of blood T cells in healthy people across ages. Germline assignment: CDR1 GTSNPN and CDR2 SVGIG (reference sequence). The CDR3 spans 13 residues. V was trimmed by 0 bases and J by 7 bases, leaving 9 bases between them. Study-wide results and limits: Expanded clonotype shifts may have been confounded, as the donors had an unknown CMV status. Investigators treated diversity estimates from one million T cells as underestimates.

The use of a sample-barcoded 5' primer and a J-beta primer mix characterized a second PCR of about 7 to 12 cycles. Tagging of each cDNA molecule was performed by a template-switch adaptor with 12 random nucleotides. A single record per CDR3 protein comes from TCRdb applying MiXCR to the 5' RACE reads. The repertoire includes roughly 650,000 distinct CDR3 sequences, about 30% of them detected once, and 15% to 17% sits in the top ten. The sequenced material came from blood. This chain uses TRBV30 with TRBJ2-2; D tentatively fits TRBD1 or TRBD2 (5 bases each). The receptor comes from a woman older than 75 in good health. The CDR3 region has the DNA TGTGCCTGGAGTGTACGAGGGGACGGGGAGCTGTTTTTT. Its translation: CAWSVRGDGELFF.